The rows below give T cell receptor beta chains drawn from one sample of a study of cytomegalovirus exposure and HLA in healthy donors. Repertoires were generated with immunoSEQ multiplex PCR, while TCRdb's copy carries only in-frame clones and drops some. The table shows approximately 160,000 clones, with 68% occurring only once. The material sequenced was PBMCs. The receptors stem from a woman aged 40 to 50 in good health and CMV-seropositive. Each CDR3 is given with its conserved first and last residue. The order of the fields is clone size, D gene, V gene, J gene, CDR3 length, CDR3 DNA, CDR3 protein. The D gene is left open where the match is weak. Clone sizes are given selectively: once, few, many, or a class where the clone is expanded.

clone_size: .; d_call: .; v_call: TRBV7-3; j_call: TRBJ2-3; cdr3_length: 13; cdr3_nt: TGTGCCAGCAGCTTAATAGGCACAGATACGCAGTATTTT; cdr3_aa: CASSLIGTDTQYF
clone_size: .; d_call: .; v_call: TRBV7-9; j_call: TRBJ2-1; cdr3_length: 14; cdr3_nt: TGTTCCAGCGGCGACAGGAGCTCCTACAATGAGCAGTTCTTC; cdr3_aa: CSSGDRSSYNEQFF
clone_size: few; d_call: TRBD1; v_call: TRBV11-3; j_call: TRBJ1-1; cdr3_length: 15; cdr3_nt: TGTGCCAGCAGCCCGAGACAGGGGAGGAACACTGAAGCTTTCTTT; cdr3_aa: CASSPRQGRNTEAFF
clone_size: .; d_call: TRBD2; v_call: TRBV28; j_call: TRBJ2-3; cdr3_length: 16; cdr3_nt: TGTGCCAGCAGTTCCGGGACTAGCGGGAGGACAGATACGCAGTATTTT; cdr3_aa: CASSSGTSGRTDTQYF
clone_size: .; d_call: TRBD2; v_call: TRBV29-1; j_call: TRBJ2-3; cdr3_length: 14; cdr3_nt: TGCAGCGTTGCGACTAGCGGGACAACAGATACGCAGTATTTT; cdr3_aa: CSVATSGTTDTQYF
clone_size: .; d_call: .; v_call: TRBV20-1; j_call: TRBJ1-2; cdr3_length: 11; cdr3_nt: TGCAGTGCTAGTGTGACATATGGCTACACCTTC; cdr3_aa: CSASVTYGYTF
clone_size: few; d_call: TRBD1; v_call: TRBV7-9; j_call: TRBJ1-1; cdr3_length: 13; cdr3_nt: TGTGCCACCGTTCCGGGACGTGAACAGGGGGCTTTCTTT; cdr3_aa: CATVPGREQGAFF
clone_size: .; d_call: .; v_call: TRBV28; j_call: TRBJ1-2; cdr3_length: 14; cdr3_nt: TGTGCCAGCAGTTCTGGGCCGTCTAACTATGGCTACACCTTC; cdr3_aa: CASSSGPSNYGYTF
clone_size: few; d_call: .; v_call: TRBV5-4; j_call: TRBJ2-5; cdr3_length: 14; cdr3_nt: TGTGCCAGCAGCACCGGACAGTTACAAGAGACCCAGTACTTC; cdr3_aa: CASSTGQLQETQYF
clone_size: .; d_call: TRBD1; v_call: TRBV19; j_call: TRBJ2-7; cdr3_length: 18; cdr3_nt: TGTGCCAGTAGTGGTGGCAGCACAGGGGGCCGCCTTTGGGATGAGCAGTACTTC; cdr3_aa: CASSGGSTGGRLWDEQYF
clone_size: .; d_call: TRBD2; v_call: TRBV28; j_call: TRBJ2-1; cdr3_length: 18; cdr3_nt: TGTGCCAGCACCCCGACTAGCGGGAGGGCCTTAACCTACAATGAGCAGTTCTTC; cdr3_aa: CASTPTSGRALTYNEQFF
clone_size: .; d_call: .; v_call: TRBV6-1; j_call: TRBJ1-1; cdr3_length: 13; cdr3_nt: TGTGCCAGCAGCCCTCAGGGAGGAACTGAAGCTTTCTTT; cdr3_aa: CASSPQGGTEAFF
clone_size: .; d_call: TRBD2; v_call: TRBV4-2; j_call: TRBJ2-3; cdr3_length: 19; cdr3_nt: TGTGCCAGCAGCCAACCGGGACTAGCGGGGGGGCCAAGCACAGATACGCAGTATTTT; cdr3_aa: CASSQPGLAGGPSTDTQYF
clone_size: .; d_call: .; v_call: TRBV6-6; j_call: TRBJ2-3; cdr3_length: 14; cdr3_nt: TGTGCCAGCACAGCAGACTCTAGCACAGATACGCAGTATTTT; cdr3_aa: CASTADSSTDTQYF
clone_size: .; d_call: .; v_call: TRBV9; j_call: TRBJ1-1; cdr3_length: 14; cdr3_nt: TGTGCCAGCAGCCCAGGACAGTTGGACACTGAAGCTTTCTTT; cdr3_aa: CASSPGQLDTEAFF
clone_size: .; d_call: .; v_call: TRBV7-6; j_call: TRBJ2-1; cdr3_length: 15; cdr3_nt: TGTGCCAGCAGCTTATGGTCCGGGAGAGAGGGTGAGCAGTTCTTC; cdr3_aa: CASSLWSGREGEQFF
clone_size: few; d_call: TRBD1; v_call: TRBV6-6; j_call: TRBJ1-5; cdr3_length: 16; cdr3_nt: TGTGCCAGCAGACCTGGACAGGAGTCTACCAATCAGCCCCAGCATTTT; cdr3_aa: CASRPGQESTNQPQHF
clone_size: .; d_call: TRBD1; v_call: TRBV14; j_call: TRBJ1-2; cdr3_length: 14; cdr3_nt: TGTGCCAGCAGCTACGGACAGGGCGTGATGGGCTACACCTTC; cdr3_aa: CASSYGQGVMGYTF
clone_size: .; d_call: .; v_call: TRBV19; j_call: TRBJ2-3; cdr3_length: 13; cdr3_nt: TGTGCCAGTAGTGGAGGGACCACAGATACGCAGTATTTT; cdr3_aa: CASSGGTTDTQYF
clone_size: .; d_call: .; v_call: TRBV12-5; j_call: TRBJ1-5; cdr3_length: 14; cdr3_nt: TGTGCTAGCCTCCCGGGGGGTAGCAATCAGCCCCAGCATTTT; cdr3_aa: CASLPGGSNQPQHF
clone_size: .; d_call: .; v_call: TRBV10-3; j_call: TRBJ2-5; cdr3_length: 11; cdr3_nt: TGTGCCATCAGCTCTAACAGGGAGTGGTACTTC; cdr3_aa: CAISSNREWYF
clone_size: few; d_call: TRBD1; v_call: TRBV2; j_call: TRBJ1-1; cdr3_length: 14; cdr3_nt: TGTGCTTGCCTGGCCACGACAGGGCAGGAACGAGCTTTCTTT; cdr3_aa: CACLATTGQERAFF
clone_size: .; d_call: TRBD2; v_call: TRBV7-8; j_call: TRBJ2-1; cdr3_length: 16; cdr3_nt: TGTGCCAGCAGCTTAAGACTAGCGGGAGGGCCTGGTGAGCAGTTCTTC; cdr3_aa: CASSLRLAGGPGEQFF
clone_size: few; d_call: .; v_call: TRBV6-6; j_call: TRBJ1-2; cdr3_length: 12; cdr3_nt: TGTGCCAGCAGTGAGACAGATTATGGCTACCCCTTC; cdr3_aa: CASSETDYGYPF
clone_size: once; d_call: .; v_call: TRBV7-9; j_call: TRBJ1-6; cdr3_length: 12; cdr3_nt: TGTGCCAGCAGCTCCCTGAATTCACCCCTCCACTTT; cdr3_aa: CASSSLNSPLHF
clone_size: .; d_call: TRBD2; v_call: TRBV9; j_call: TRBJ2-1; cdr3_length: 15; cdr3_nt: TGTGCCAGCAGCCCCCTAGCGGGAGGGAAAAATGAGCAGTTCTTC; cdr3_aa: CASSPLAGGKNEQFF
clone_size: .; d_call: .; v_call: TRBV11-1; j_call: TRBJ1-3; cdr3_length: 12; cdr3_nt: TGTGCCAGCAGCTTCACTGGAAACACCATATATTTT; cdr3_aa: CASSFTGNTIYF
clone_size: .; d_call: .; v_call: TRBV10-3; j_call: TRBJ1-1; cdr3_length: 14; cdr3_nt: TGTGCCACCGCCTCGGGGGGGTGGAGCACTGAAGCTTTCTTT; cdr3_aa: CATASGGWSTEAFF
clone_size: .; d_call: TRBD2; v_call: TRBV9; j_call: TRBJ2-1; cdr3_length: 16; cdr3_nt: TGTGCCAGCAGCCCAATTGGCGGGGGGTCGTACAATGAGCAGTTCTTC; cdr3_aa: CASSPIGGGSYNEQFF
clone_size: few; d_call: .; v_call: TRBV7-9; j_call: TRBJ1-2; cdr3_length: 12; cdr3_nt: TGTGCCAGCAGCTCCCCGCCTAGAGGCTACACCTTC; cdr3_aa: CASSSPPRGYTF
clone_size: .; d_call: .; v_call: TRBV7-9; j_call: TRBJ1-2; cdr3_length: 13; cdr3_nt: TGTGCCAGCAGCTTAGGAGTCAACTATGGCTACACCTTC; cdr3_aa: CASSLGVNYGYTF
clone_size: .; d_call: .; v_call: TRBV2; j_call: TRBJ2-3; cdr3_length: 14; cdr3_nt: TGTGCCAGCATCAACAGGGTCGGGACAGATACGCAGTATTTT; cdr3_aa: CASINRVGTDTQYF
clone_size: few; d_call: TRBD1; v_call: TRBV7-9; j_call: TRBJ2-3; cdr3_length: 13; cdr3_nt: TGTGCCAGCAGCTTAGGGGACAGTGATACGCAGTATTTT; cdr3_aa: CASSLGDSDTQYF
clone_size: few; d_call: TRBD2; v_call: TRBV10-3; j_call: TRBJ2-3; cdr3_length: 14; cdr3_nt: TGTGCCATCTTCGACTTCGGGGGGACAGATACGCAGTATTTT; cdr3_aa: CAIFDFGGTDTQYF
clone_size: few; d_call: TRBD1; v_call: TRBV7-2; j_call: TRBJ2-1; cdr3_length: 16; cdr3_nt: TGTGCCAGCAGATCCTCCCGGGACAGAGTTTACAATGAGCAGTTCTTC; cdr3_aa: CASRSSRDRVYNEQFF
clone_size: .; d_call: TRBD2; v_call: TRBV5-6; j_call: TRBJ2-7; cdr3_length: 15; cdr3_nt: TGTGCCAGCAGCTTGTATTCTAGCGGGACCTACGAGCAGTACTTC; cdr3_aa: CASSLYSSGTYEQYF
clone_size: .; d_call: .; v_call: TRBV28; j_call: TRBJ1-1; cdr3_length: 14; cdr3_nt: TGTGCCAGCATTAAAACGACAGGGAACACTGAAGCTTTCTTT; cdr3_aa: CASIKTTGNTEAFF
clone_size: few; d_call: TRBD1; v_call: TRBV13; j_call: TRBJ2-3; cdr3_length: 16; cdr3_nt: TGTGCCAGCAGCTTCCCTCAACAGGGACAGGCAGATACGCAGTATTTT; cdr3_aa: CASSFPQQGQADTQYF
clone_size: .; d_call: TRBD1; v_call: TRBV10-3; j_call: TRBJ1-6; cdr3_length: 15; cdr3_nt: TGTGCCATCAGTCGGCAGGGGGATATGGATTCACCCCTCCACTTT; cdr3_aa: CAISRQGDMDSPLHF
clone_size: .; d_call: .; v_call: TRBV18; j_call: TRBJ2-5; cdr3_length: 15; cdr3_nt: TGTGCCAGCTCACCACGCGGTTCATCACAAGAGACCCAGTACTTC; cdr3_aa: CASSPRGSSQETQYF
clone_size: .; d_call: .; v_call: TRBV11-2; j_call: TRBJ1-1; cdr3_length: 15; cdr3_nt: TGTGCCAGCAGCCCACAGGGAGTACCAGGCACTGAAGCTTTCTTT; cdr3_aa: CASSPQGVPGTEAFF
clone_size: .; d_call: TRBD1; v_call: TRBV7-2; j_call: TRBJ1-1; cdr3_length: 14; cdr3_nt: TGTGCCAGCAGATCGGACAGGGCGGGCACTGAAGCTTTCTTT; cdr3_aa: CASRSDRAGTEAFF
clone_size: .; d_call: .; v_call: TRBV29-1; j_call: TRBJ1-2; cdr3_length: 12; cdr3_nt: TGCAGCGTCTCCGAGCCGAACTATGGCTACCCCTTC; cdr3_aa: CSVSEPNYGYPF
clone_size: .; d_call: .; v_call: TRBV18; j_call: TRBJ1-1; cdr3_length: 15; cdr3_nt: TGTGCCAGCTCACCACTGAAAGAAGGAGGGGACGGAGCTTTCTTT; cdr3_aa: CASSPLKEGGDGAFF
clone_size: .; d_call: .; v_call: TRBV7-2; j_call: TRBJ2-7; cdr3_length: 12; cdr3_nt: TGTGCCAGCAGCCCCCTTGCGGGGGAGCAGTACTTC; cdr3_aa: CASSPLAGEQYF
clone_size: few; d_call: .; v_call: TRBV10-1; j_call: TRBJ1-5; cdr3_length: 10; cdr3_nt: TGCGCCAGCAGCGACTGGGTCCAGCATTTT; cdr3_aa: CASSDWVQHF
clone_size: .; d_call: TRBD2; v_call: TRBV27; j_call: TRBJ2-2; cdr3_length: 15; cdr3_nt: TGTGCCAGCAGGCTGAGCGGGGATCAGGGCGGGGAGCTGTTTTTT; cdr3_aa: CASRLSGDQGGELFF
clone_size: .; d_call: TRBD1; v_call: TRBV5-1; j_call: TRBJ2-1; cdr3_length: 15; cdr3_nt: TGCGCCAGCAGTCAACAGGGGAGCCCCTACAATGAGCAGTTCTTC; cdr3_aa: CASSQQGSPYNEQFF
clone_size: .; d_call: TRBD2; v_call: TRBV28; j_call: TRBJ2-7; cdr3_length: 16; cdr3_nt: TGTGCCAGCAGTGGGCTAGCGGGAGGGTATTTCCACGAGCAGTACTTC; cdr3_aa: CASSGLAGGYFHEQYF
clone_size: few; d_call: TRBD1; v_call: TRBV11-3; j_call: TRBJ2-5; cdr3_length: 13; cdr3_nt: TGTGCCAGCAGCCGGGGACAGATAGAGACCCAGTACTTC; cdr3_aa: CASSRGQIETQYF
clone_size: few; d_call: .; v_call: TRBV4-2; j_call: TRBJ2-2; cdr3_length: 15; cdr3_nt: TGTGCCAGCAGCCAGAGTCCTTCGAACACCGGGGAGCTGTTTTTT; cdr3_aa: CASSQSPSNTGELFF
clone_size: .; d_call: .; v_call: TRBV4-1; j_call: TRBJ2-7; cdr3_length: 14; cdr3_nt: TGCGCCAGCAGCCCTCCCCGGGGGACCTACGAGCAGTACTTC; cdr3_aa: CASSPPRGTYEQYF